This TCR beta chain originates from a study of cytomegalovirus exposure and HLA in healthy donors. About the study: Out of about 190 million T cells, an earlier analysis found fewer than 140 million unique TCR beta sequences in total. Counted in an early data release were approximately 85 million unique TCRs from HLA-typed donors. General study findings and limits: Presence/absence analyses rested on an assumption that sequencing depth was roughly uniform across donors.

The PCR contained 60 Vbeta and 13 Jbeta primers. TCRdb's copy holds only in-frame clones and misses some; the assay was immunoSEQ multiplex PCR. The data hold 90,000 to 110,000 clones, with about 16% observed a single time. V was shortened by 6 bases and J by 5 bases, with 20 bases between the two germline ends. The CDR3 is 16 amino acids. Germline V lookup: CDR1 SNHLY, CDR2 FYNNEI. As regards this clone: Its target is unknown.

V usage is TRBV2 and J usage is TRBJ1-5; tentatively, D is TRBD1 (6 bases). Source material: PBMCs. This TCR derives from a female donor in good health and CMV-seronegative. CDR3 sequence: CASRYQTGASHQPQHF. CDR3 bases: TGTGCCAGCAGATACCAGACAGGCGCGTCTCATCAGCCCCAGCATTTT.